The sequence of this TCR beta chain was determined in a study of blood T cells in healthy people across ages. Study results and limitations: More naive CD4+ cells and higher diversity marked long-lived donors relative to aged donors.

It was with a sample-barcoded 5' primer and a J-beta primer mix that a second PCR of roughly 6 to 11 cycles was run. Every cDNA was tagged by a template-switch adaptor with 12 random nucleotides. In TCRdb, the 5' RACE reads were re-called with MiXCR into one record per CDR3 protein. The top ten hold about 11% of the sample, which has roughly 1.6 million distinct CDR3 sequences, 34% seen once. This clonotype came up a few times. Its cognate antigen is unknown. Isolation of PBMCs gave at least 7 million cells per sample. Germline V gene lookup returns CDR1 WNHNN and CDR2 SYGVQD (reference sequence). The CDR3 has 12 amino acids. The V segment lost 7 bases and the J segment 8 bases; nucleotides outside the gene matches: 5.

Sequencing was carried out using blood. This chain joins TRBV10-1 and TRBJ2-1; 7 bases map to TRBD2. This clonotype was obtained from a woman aged 25 to 45 in good health. CDR3: CASTRGVYEQFF. CDR3 DNA sequence: TGCGCCAGCACCCGGGGGGTTTATGAGCAGTTCTTC.